The clone carrying this T cell receptor beta chain has more than one count but fewer than ten. Its target is unknown. These data belong to a study of post-analysis software for immune sequencing data. Study-wide results and limits: About five TRBV segments occurring more often in patients than controls included TRBV5-6, TRBV5-1 and TRBV20-1. Normalized Chao1 diversity was significantly lower in multiple sclerosis patients than in controls.

Germline V lookup: CDR1 MNHNY, CDR2 SVGAGI (reference sequence). Trimming at V came to 6 bases and at J to 4 bases, leaving 11 bases not matched to a gene. This CDR3 is built from 15 residues. Sequencing libraries made from TCR beta cDNA carried unique molecular identifiers. Each sample of roughly 0.9 to 11 million input T cells yielded around 500,000 cDNA molecules, so each molecule approximated one T cell. TCRdb used MiXCR to reprocess the PCR reads, holding one entry per CDR3 protein. The data contain 650,000 to 850,000 distinct CDR3 sequences, just over 45% of them seen just once; the ten biggest clones take up roughly 5%.

J is TRBJ2-7 and V is TRBV6-6, with 8 positions matching TRBD2. This TCR derives from a girl aged 10 to 17 with multiple sclerosis. The material sequenced was blood. The CDR3 nucleotides are TGTGCCAGCAGCCCTCCGGGACTAGTGGCTTACGAGCAGTACTTC. Translation gives CASSPPGLVAYEQYF.